This TCR beta chain was profiled in a study of cytomegalovirus exposure and HLA in healthy donors. Points from the study as a whole: Per a prior analysis, the majority of TCR beta V segments were productive roughly 87% or roughly 30% of the time. Cytomegalovirus association was listed for 170 or so TCR beta chains. There was a cluster of highly shared sequence variants that was likely a sequencing artifact.

PCR involved 60 Vbeta and 13 Jbeta primers. TCRdb keeps only in-frame clones here, not all; method: immunoSEQ multiplex PCR. Among roughly 230,000 clones listed, about nine tenths were seen once. A word on this clone: The antigen remains unidentified.

The CDR3 spans 15 residues. Trimming took off 3 bases at V and 0 bases at J, with 11 bases between the two ends. Germline values: CDR1 MNHNS, CDR2 SASEGT. The origin of this receptor is a girl aged 2 to 10 in good health and CMV-seronegative. The chain employs TRBV6-1 and TRBJ1-1, with D possibly TRBD1 on 6 matching bases. Input material: PBMCs. The CDR3 reads CASSDRGGMNTEAFF. CDR3 coding DNA: TGTGCCAGCAGTGACAGGGGTGGGATGAACACTGAAGCTTTCTTT.